Described below is a single T cell receptor beta chain sequence and its context. It was with a sample-barcoded 5' primer and a J-beta primer mix that a second PCR of roughly 7 to 12 cycles was run. TCRdb itself ran the 5' RACE reads through MiXCR, one entry per CDR3 protein. The sample records fewer than 700,000 distinct CDR3 sequences, around half being singletons. The data belong to a study of blood T cells in healthy people across ages. V lost 0 bases, J lost 0 bases, and 11 bases lay in between. This CDR3 region has 16 residues. Germline V gives CDR1 MNHNY, CDR2 SVGAGI (reference sequence). Material: blood. The chain employs TRBV6-6 and TRBJ1-2; D unresolved. The source is a man aged 80 or over in good health. The CDR3 is CASSYSVTATNYGYTF. CDR3 DNA: TGTGCCAGCAGTTACTCGGTTACAGCCACTAACTATGGCTACACCTTC.